This note documents a single TCR beta chain sequence. This sample was taken from a study of T-cell reconstitution after alpha-beta-depleted transplantation in children. Looked up from germline, CDR1 is KGHDR and CDR2 is SFDVKD. V lost 4 bases to trimming and J lost 7 bases, with 15 bases between them. The CDR3 loop spans 15 amino acids. During its preparation, the TCRbeta library received unique molecular identifiers. TCRdb independently ran MiXCR on the PCR reads; one entry per CDR3 protein. The table records 350,000 to 400,000 distinct CDR3 sequences, just over 20% of them present only once. The sequences come from PBMCs from the stem cell graft donor, collected from the stem cell graft. This sequence joins TRBV24-1 and TRBJ2-2; D is unclear. The TCR sequence derives from a human donor who donated a stem cell graft to a child with acute myeloid leukemia. The DNA of the CDR3 is TGTGCCACCAGTGACCAAACGCGACCGGTCGGGGAGCTGTTTTTT. It translates to CATSDQTRPVGELFF.